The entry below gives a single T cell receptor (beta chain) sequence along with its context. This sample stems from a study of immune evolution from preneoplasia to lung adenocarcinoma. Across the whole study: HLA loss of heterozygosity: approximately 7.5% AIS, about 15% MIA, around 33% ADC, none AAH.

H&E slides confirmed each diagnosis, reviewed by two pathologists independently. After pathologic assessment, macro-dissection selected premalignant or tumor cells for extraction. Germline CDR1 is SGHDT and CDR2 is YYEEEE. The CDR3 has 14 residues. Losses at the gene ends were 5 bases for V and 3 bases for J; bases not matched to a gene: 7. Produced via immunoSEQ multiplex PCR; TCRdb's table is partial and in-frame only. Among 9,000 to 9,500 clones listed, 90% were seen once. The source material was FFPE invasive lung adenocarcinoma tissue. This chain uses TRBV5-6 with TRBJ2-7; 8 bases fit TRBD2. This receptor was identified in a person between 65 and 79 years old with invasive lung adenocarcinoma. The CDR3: CASRPGTSLYEQYF. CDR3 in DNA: TGTGCCAGCAGACCCGGGACTAGTCTCTACGAGCAGTACTTC.